This T cell receptor (beta chain) is drawn from a study of metastatic and nonmetastatic thyroid tumors. Study outcomes and limitations: In both blood and tumor samples, TCR beta diversity was reported significantly higher for malignant than benign nodules.

Patients had received no treatment of any kind before thyroid surgery. In this sample, this clone turned up many times. Its antigen remains unidentified. With MiXCR, TCRdb reprocessed the PCR reads. The sample has roughly 61,000 clones, 4% to 5% seen once; the top ten hold about a fifth. CDR1 SGHRS and CDR2 YFSETQ come from the germline V gene. V was clipped by 0 bases and J by 6 bases; unmatched bases: 3. The length of the CDR3 is 15 residues. What was sequenced was blood. V gene TRBV5-1 combines with J gene TRBJ2-1; 10 bases match TRBD2. This TCR was sampled from a female donor with papillary thyroid cancer or a benign thyroid nodule (not recorded which). Some clones in this sample may be carry-over from other donors' samples. CDR3 nucleotide sequence: TGCGCCAGCAGCTTGGGAGCGGGAGGGGTCAATGAGCAGTTCTTC. Protein: CASSLGAGGVNEQFF.